This T cell receptor (beta chain) is drawn from a study of cytomegalovirus exposure and HLA in healthy donors. Study in general: The same platform was used for the 120 validation repertoires and the roughly 730 first-cohort repertoires, a later analysis reported. General observations from the study: Clusters of TCRs from the first cohort tended to co-occur in the approximately 130 validation repertoires (as a later analysis found). Reported performance of the classifier showed diagnosis of cytomegalovirus status with high specificity and sensitivity.

Germline-derived CDR1 and CDR2 are MNHEY and SMNVEV (reference sequence). The CDR3 has 15 amino acids. V trimming: 9 bases; J trimming: 5 bases; junction bases outside the gene matches: 7. Only in-frame clones appear in the TCRdb table, and some are missing; sequencing was by immunoSEQ multiplex PCR. The table records 57,000 or so clones, 85% to 95% of them present only once. On this clone itself: The target antigen is unknown.

This TCR derives from a man aged 18 to 30 in good health and CMV-seronegative. Sample: PBMCs. V gene TRBV27 combines with J gene TRBJ2-1; TRBD2 matches at 13 bases. For the CDR3, the DNA is TGTGCCAGGGGGACTAGCGGGGTTAATGACAATGAGCAGTTCTTC. The encoded protein is CARGTSGVNDNEQFF.